Here is one TCR beta chain with its context. Its antigen is still unknown. Base qualities are not recorded, but no much larger clone differs from it by a single base. Sequencing instrument: Illumina HiSeq 2500. Quantitative 5'-RACE with molecular barcodes was the method used to prepare the TCR beta libraries. In the authors' own workflow: Disease-linked TCR variants were identified with a new computational method built on a probabilistic model of VDJ rearrangement. TCRdb handled the public reads itself, with Q25 trimming in fastp and clone calling in MiXCR, and kept productive beta chains. Each record represents a unique CDR3 protein, reported with the most common genes and DNA among its rows. Here the V and J calls rest on TCRdb's processing, not on the authors' analysis. In this sample the table shows fewer than 450,000 distinct CDR3 sequences, 17% of which occur a single time. The ten largest clonotypes hold 0.85% to 1.3% of the sample.

The data were obtained in a study of CD8 T cells in ankylosing spondylitis (dated by TCRdb to 2016 to 2017). Regarding the study in general: T cell receptor beta repertoires were profiled in healthy donors and ankylosing spondylitis patients so that disease-linked TCR variants could be found. Samples of peripheral blood were taken, and for ankylosing spondylitis patients, synovial fluid was collected as well. The full study cohort comprised roughly 24 ankylosing spondylitis patients and approximately 100 healthy donors.

V drops 2 bases and J drops 3 bases, leaving 11 bases in between. The CDR3 numbers 15 residues from cysteine through phenylalanine. CDR3 DNA only is kept here, 45 bases in frame from base 1. The germline V gene sets CDR1 to MDHEN and CDR2 to SYDVKM. Broad study findings and their caveats: A TCR beta motif made up of several highly homologous amino acid variants appeared to be characteristic of blood from ankylosing spondylitis patients. Some TCR beta motif variants had previously been reported in synovial fluid and blood of reactive arthritis patients, which suggested common disease-initiation mechanisms. The disease-linked clones were reported as significantly enriched in matched synovial fluid samples from ankylosing spondylitis patients. In peripheral blood, the disease-linked clones were found at relatively low frequencies and had a CD8+ phenotype.

The source of this sequence is a male donor with ankylosing spondylitis. The sequenced sample consisted of blood, either unsorted or a sorted T cell fraction (not recorded which). This receptor chain uses TRBV28 and TRBJ2-1; matching of 6 bases hints at TRBD1 as the D gene. This receptor carries the CDR3 CASSLPPTGYNEQFF. Read as DNA, the sequence is TGTGCCAGCAGTTTACCCCCGACAGGCTACAATGAGCAGTTCTTC.